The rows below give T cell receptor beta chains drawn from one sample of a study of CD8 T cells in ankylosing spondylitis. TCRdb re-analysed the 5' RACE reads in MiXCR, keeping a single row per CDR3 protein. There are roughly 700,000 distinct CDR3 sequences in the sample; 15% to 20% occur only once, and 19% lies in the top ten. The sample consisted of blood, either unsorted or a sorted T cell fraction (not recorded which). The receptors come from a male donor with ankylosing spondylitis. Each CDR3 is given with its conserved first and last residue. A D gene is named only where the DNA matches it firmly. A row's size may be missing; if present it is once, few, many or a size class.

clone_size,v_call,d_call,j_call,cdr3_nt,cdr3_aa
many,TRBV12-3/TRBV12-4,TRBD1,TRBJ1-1,TGTGCCAGCACTCCCCGGACAGGATCGCGAATGAACACTGAAGCTTTCTTT,CASTPRTGSRMNTEAFF
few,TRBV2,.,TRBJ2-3,TGTGCCAGCAAACTAACGATGTTAGATACGCAGTATTTT,CASKLTMLDTQYF
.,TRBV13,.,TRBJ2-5,TGTGCCAGCAGCTCCCTAACCCTGAAAGGGGGGACCCAGTACTTC,CASSSLTLKGGTQYF
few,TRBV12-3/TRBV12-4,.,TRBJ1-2,TGTGCCAGCAGTTTCGGCGTGGGCACCAACTATGGCTACACCTTC,CASSFGVGTNYGYTF
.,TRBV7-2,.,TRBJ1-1,TGTGCCAGCAGCCAGCTGAGGCCCCAGAACACTGAAGCTTTCTTT,CASSQLRPQNTEAFF
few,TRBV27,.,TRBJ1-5,TGTGCCAGCAGTTTAAGTTCCGCGCAGCCCCAGCATTTT,CASSLSSAQPQHF
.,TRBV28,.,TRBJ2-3,TGTGCCAGCAGTTTTGCTAGAAGCACAGATACGCAGTATTTT,CASSFARSTDTQYF
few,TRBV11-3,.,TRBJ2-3,TGTGCCAGCAGCGGACCTACAGGGAAAGGCAGCACAGATACGCAGTATTTT,CASSGPTGKGSTDTQYF
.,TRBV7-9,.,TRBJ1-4,TGTGCCAGCAGCTTCAAACAGGATAATGAAAAACTGTTTTTT,CASSFKQDNEKLFF
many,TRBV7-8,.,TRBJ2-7,TGTGCCAGCAGCTCCAGGACAGCATCCTACGAGCAGTACTTC,CASSSRTASYEQYF
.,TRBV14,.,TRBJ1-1,TGTGCCAGCAGCCAGGGGCGATCACTTGAAGCTTTCTTT,CASSQGRSLEAFF
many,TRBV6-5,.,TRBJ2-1,TGTGCCAGCAGTTCCGCGGGGAAAGCAGGGAATGAGCAGTTCTTC,CASSSAGKAGNEQFF
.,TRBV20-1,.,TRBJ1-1,TGCAGTGCCCACTGGGGTGGTGCTTACACTGAAGCTTTCTTT,CSAHWGGAYTEAFF
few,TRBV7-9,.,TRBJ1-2,TGTGCCAGCAGCCCAGGAGGAGGACAGAAGAGCTATGGCTACACCTTC,CASSPGGGQKSYGYTF